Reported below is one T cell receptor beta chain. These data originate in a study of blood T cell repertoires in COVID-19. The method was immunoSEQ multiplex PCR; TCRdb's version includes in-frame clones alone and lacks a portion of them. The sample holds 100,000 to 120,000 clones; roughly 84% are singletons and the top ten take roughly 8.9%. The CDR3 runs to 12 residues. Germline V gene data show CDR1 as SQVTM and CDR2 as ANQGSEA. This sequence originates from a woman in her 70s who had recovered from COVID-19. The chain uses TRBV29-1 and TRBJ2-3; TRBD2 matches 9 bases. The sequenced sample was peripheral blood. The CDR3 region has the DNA TGCGCGGGAGGGTGGGGAACAGATACGCAGTATTTT. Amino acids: CAGGWGTDTQYF.